This T cell receptor beta chain stems from a study of blood T cell repertoires in COVID-19. Study in general: The United States, Italy and Spain were the sources of the acute and convalescent COVID-19 samples. PBMCs, B-cell-depleted T cells, or T cells provided the cDNA or gDNA that made up the material.

As originally analysed: Estimation of nucleated cell counts relied on the amplification of reference gene primers. Generated by immunoSEQ multiplex PCR, the TCRdb table keeps only in-frame clones and is missing some. V, J and clone size reflect that table, while D and trimming were determined from the DNA. The sample records about 110,000 clones, about 91% being singletons. Sample: peripheral blood. The receptor was isolated from a man in his forties or fifties with active or convalescent COVID-19.

CDR3 coding DNA: TGCGCCAGCAGCTTTACCGGGACAAACAACGGGGCTGAAGCTTTCTTT. This translates into CASSFTGTNNGAEAFF. V and J are TRBV5-1 and TRBJ1-1, with D perhaps matching TRBD1 (6 bases). Germline-derived CDR1 and CDR2 are SGHRS and YFSETQ. V was cut by 2 bases and J by 6 bases, with 20 bases left in between. The CDR3 sequence is 16 residues long.